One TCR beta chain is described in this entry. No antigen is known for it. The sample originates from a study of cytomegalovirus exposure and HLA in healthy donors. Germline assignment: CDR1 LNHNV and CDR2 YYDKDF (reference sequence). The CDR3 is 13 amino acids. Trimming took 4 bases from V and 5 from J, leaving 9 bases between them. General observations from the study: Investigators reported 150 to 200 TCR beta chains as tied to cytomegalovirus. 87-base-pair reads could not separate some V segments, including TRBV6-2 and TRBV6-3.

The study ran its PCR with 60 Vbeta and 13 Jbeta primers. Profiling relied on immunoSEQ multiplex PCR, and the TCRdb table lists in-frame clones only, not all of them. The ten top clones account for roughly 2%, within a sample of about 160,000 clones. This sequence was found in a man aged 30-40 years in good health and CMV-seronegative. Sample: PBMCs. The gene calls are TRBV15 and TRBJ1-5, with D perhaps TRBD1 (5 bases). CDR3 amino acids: CATSMGHHQPQHF. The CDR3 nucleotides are TGTGCCACCAGCATGGGGCATCATCAGCCCCAGCATTTT.